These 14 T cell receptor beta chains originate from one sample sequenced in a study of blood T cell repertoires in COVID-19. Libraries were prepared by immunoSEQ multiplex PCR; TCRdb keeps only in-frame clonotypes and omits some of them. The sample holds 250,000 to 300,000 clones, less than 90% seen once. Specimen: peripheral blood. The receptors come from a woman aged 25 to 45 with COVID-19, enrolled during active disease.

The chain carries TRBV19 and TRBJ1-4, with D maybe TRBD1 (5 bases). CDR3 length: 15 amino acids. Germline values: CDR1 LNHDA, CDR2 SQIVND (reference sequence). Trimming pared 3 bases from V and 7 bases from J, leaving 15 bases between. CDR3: CASSISGAGGEKLFF. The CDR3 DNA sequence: TGTGCCAGTAGTATCAGTGGGGCCGGGGGTGAAAAACTGTTTTTT.

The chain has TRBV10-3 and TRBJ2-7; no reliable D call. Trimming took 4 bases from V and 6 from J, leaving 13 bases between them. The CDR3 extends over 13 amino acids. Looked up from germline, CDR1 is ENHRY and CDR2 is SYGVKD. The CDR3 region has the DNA TGTGCCATCAGTGCCCTAGTTAGCAGCGAGCAGTACTTC. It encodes CAISALVSSEQYF.

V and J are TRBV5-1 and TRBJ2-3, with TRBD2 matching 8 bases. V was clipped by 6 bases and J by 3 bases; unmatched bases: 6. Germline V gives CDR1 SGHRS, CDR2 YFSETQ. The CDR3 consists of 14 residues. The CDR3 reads CASTGGAVTDTQYF. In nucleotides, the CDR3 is TGCGCCAGCACCGGGGGGGCCGTTACAGATACGCAGTATTTT.

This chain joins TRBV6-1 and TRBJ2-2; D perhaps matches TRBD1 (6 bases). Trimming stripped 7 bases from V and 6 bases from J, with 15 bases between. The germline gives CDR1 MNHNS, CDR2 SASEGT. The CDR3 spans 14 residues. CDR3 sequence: CASKTQQGSGELFF. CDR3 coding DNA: TGTGCCAGCAAAACCCAACAGGGATCCGGGGAGCTGTTTTTT.

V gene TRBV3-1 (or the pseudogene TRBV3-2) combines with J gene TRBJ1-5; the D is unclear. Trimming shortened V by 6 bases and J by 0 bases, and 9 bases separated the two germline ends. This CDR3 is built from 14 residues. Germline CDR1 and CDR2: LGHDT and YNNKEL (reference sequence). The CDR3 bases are TGTGCCAGCAGTTCGCGGGCTAGCAATCAGCCCCAGCATTTT. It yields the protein CASSSRASNQPQHF.

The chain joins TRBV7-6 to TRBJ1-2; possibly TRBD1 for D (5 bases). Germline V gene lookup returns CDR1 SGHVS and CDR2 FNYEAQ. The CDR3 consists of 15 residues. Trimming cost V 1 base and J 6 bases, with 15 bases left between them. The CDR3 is CASSLDGLRGDGYTF. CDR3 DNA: TGTGCCAGCAGCTTAGACGGACTGCGGGGGGATGGCTACACCTTC.

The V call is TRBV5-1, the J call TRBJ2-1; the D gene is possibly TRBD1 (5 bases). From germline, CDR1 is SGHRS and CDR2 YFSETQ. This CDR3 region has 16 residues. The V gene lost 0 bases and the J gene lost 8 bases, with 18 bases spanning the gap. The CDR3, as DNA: TGCGCCAGCAGCTTGGTGGGTGGGGCCTACAGAGATGAGCAGTTCTTC. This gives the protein CASSLVGGAYRDEQFF.

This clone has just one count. Written as DNA, the CDR3 is TGCAGCGTTAGCCGGACAGGGGACACCGGGGAGCTGTTTTTT. Translated: CSVSRTGDTGELFF. The rearrangement links TRBV29-1 to TRBJ2-2, with 9 bases matching TRBD1. V gave up 5 bases and J gave up 3 bases; unmatched junction bases: 4. CDR3 length equals 14 residues. Per the germline V gene, CDR1 is SQVTM and CDR2 is ANQGSEA.

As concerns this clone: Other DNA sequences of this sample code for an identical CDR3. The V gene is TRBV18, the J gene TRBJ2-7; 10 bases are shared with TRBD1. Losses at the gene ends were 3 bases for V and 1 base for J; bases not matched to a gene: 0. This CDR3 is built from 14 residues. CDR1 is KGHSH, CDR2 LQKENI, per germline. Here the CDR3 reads CASSPGQGSYEQYF. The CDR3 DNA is TGTGCCAGCTCACCGGGACAGGGGTCCTACGAGCAGTACTTC.

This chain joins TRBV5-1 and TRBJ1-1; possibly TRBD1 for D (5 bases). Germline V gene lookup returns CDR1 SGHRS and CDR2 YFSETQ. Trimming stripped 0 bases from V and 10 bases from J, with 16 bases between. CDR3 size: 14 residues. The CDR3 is CASSLGQGLGPAFF. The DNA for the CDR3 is TGCGCCAGCAGCTTGGGGCAGGGATTGGGTCCAGCTTTCTTT.

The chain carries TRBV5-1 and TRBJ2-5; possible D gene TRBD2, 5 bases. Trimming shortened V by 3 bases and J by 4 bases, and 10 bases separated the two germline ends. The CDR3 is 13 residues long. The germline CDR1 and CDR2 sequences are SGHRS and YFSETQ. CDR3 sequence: CASSSHEGETQYF. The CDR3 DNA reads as TGCGCCAGCAGCTCCCATGAGGGAGAGACCCAGTACTTC.

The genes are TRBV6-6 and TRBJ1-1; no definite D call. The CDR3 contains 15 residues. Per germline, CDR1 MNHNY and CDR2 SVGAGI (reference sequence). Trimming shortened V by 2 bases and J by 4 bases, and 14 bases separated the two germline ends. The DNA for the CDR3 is TGTGCCAGCAGTTACGTAGAACAGTTCCTCACTGAAGCTTTCTTT. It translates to CASSYVEQFLTEAFF.

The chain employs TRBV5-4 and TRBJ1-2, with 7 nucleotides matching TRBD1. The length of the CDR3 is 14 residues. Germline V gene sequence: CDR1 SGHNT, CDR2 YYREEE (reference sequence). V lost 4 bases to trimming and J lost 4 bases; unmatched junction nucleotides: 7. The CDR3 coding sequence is TGTGCCAGCAGCAGAATGACAGGGACCTATGGCTACACCTTC. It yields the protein CASSRMTGTYGYTF.

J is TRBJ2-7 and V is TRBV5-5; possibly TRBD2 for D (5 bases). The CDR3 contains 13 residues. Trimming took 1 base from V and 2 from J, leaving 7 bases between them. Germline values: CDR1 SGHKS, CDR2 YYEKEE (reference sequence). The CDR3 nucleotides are TGTGCCAGCAGCTTGTTGGGAGCCTACGAGCAGTACTTC. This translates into CASSLLGAYEQYF.